This T cell receptor (beta chain) was identified during a study of response to subunit inactivated influenza vaccine (dated by TCRdb to 2017 to 2018). For context, the study as a whole: Deep quantitative T cell receptor repertoire profiling was used in the study to track responses to a trivalent subunit inactivated influenza vaccine. Broader findings and caveats from the paper: The authors proposed that each seasonal influenza vaccination may bring in only a limited number of new T cells.

The library was prepared using RT-PCR. The listed sequencing device is Illumina HiSeq 2500. TCRdb ran its own pipeline on the public reads, namely fastp trimming at Q25 and MiXCR clone calling, and kept in-frame beta chains. Duplicate CDR3 protein sequences are folded into a single record with the most common DNA and genes. The sample yields about 160,000 distinct CDR3 sequences; 11% were counted once. The ten most abundant clones make up roughly 12% of the sample. V trim: 4 bases; J trim: 8 bases; unmatched bases: 14. From cysteine to phenylalanine, the CDR3 is 16 amino acids long. Here the CDR3 DNA is all that survives: 48 bases in frame from base 1. The time point label, as the study defines it: 45 to 50 days after influenza vaccine administration. There are many counts of this clonotype. Its antigen remains undetermined. There are no base qualities to consult, and no much larger clone falls within one base.

This TCR came from a man aged 50-59 years who received an inactivated influenza vaccine. Donor details come from another sample of the same person, matched by shared clones. The specimen comprised non-naive T cells sorted from PBMCs, sampled 35 to 45 days after vaccination. Explained via the paper, the cell subset or site label denotes: memory T cell fraction. Recombination joined TRBV12-3 or TRBV12-4 with TRBJ2-1; 7 central nucleotides agree with TRBD2. The encoded CDR3 is CASSSGGGFILHEQFF. The nucleotide sequence reads as follows: TGTGCCAGCAGTTCGGGCGGGGGATTCATCCTCCATGAGCAGTTCTTC.